The 25 T cell receptor beta chains reported below all come from one sample, sequenced in a study of cytomegalovirus exposure and HLA in healthy donors. TCRdb's table, derived via immunoSEQ multiplex PCR, lists solely in-frame clones and lacks some. The sample holds 120,000 or so clones, 75% to 90% seen once. The specimen was PBMCs. Every receptor here comes from a woman in her late teens or twenties in good health and CMV-seronegative.

The chain recombines TRBV28 with TRBJ2-7; D may be TRBD2 (5 bases). Looked up from germline, CDR1 is MDHEN and CDR2 is SYDVKM. CDR3 length equals 15 residues. Trimming took off 2 bases at V and 2 bases at J, with 13 bases between the two ends. CDR3 amino acids: CASSLVDGLPYEQYF. The CDR3 DNA is TGTGCCAGCAGTTTAGTGGATGGACTTCCCTACGAGCAGTACTTC.

This chain links TRBV27 with TRBJ2-3, with D perhaps TRBD2 (6 bases). The CDR3 totals 13 residues. Per the germline V gene, CDR1 is MNHEY and CDR2 is SMNVEV (reference sequence). The V gene lost 7 bases and the J gene lost 1 base, with 9 bases spanning the gap. The DNA of the CDR3 is TGTGCCAGCAAGGCTAGCGGCACAGATACGCAGTATTTT. Amino acids: CASKASGTDTQYF.

The V and J genes are TRBV28 and TRBJ1-1; D is unclear. This CDR3 spans 15 amino acids. The V gene's germline CDR1 is MDHEN and CDR2 SYDVKM. The germline V and J ends were trimmed by 6 bases and 0 bases, with 14 bases remaining between them. As DNA, the CDR3 is TGTGCCAGCAGCCCCCCCCGGGGAATGAACACTGAAGCTTTCTTT. Its translation is CASSPPRGMNTEAFF.

The chain combines TRBV2 with TRBJ2-1; weak D call: TRBD1 (6 bases). CDR1 and CDR2 (germline): SNHLY, FYNNEI. The CDR3 is 15 amino acids. V gave up 4 bases and J gave up 7 bases, with 17 bases separating them. The CDR3: CASSVRLGAANEQFF. CDR3 sequence (DNA): TGTGCCAGCAGTGTTCGGCTGGGGGCAGCAAATGAGCAGTTCTTC.

The rearrangement uses TRBV10-3 and TRBJ1-3, with TRBD1 identical over 7 bases. The CDR3 runs to 14 residues. CDR1 and CDR2 from the germline V gene are ENHRY and SYGVKD. The J segment lost 4 bases and the V segment lost 0 bases, leaving 0 bases of the junction unmatched. The CDR3 DNA follows: TGTGCCATCAGTGAGTCGACAGGGGGAAACACCATATATTTT. Residues: CAISESTGGNTIYF.

V is TRBV13 and J is TRBJ2-1; D remains unclear. Per the germline V gene, CDR1 is PRHDT and CDR2 is FYEKMQ (reference sequence). The CDR3 is 15 residues long. Trimming removed 2 bases at V and 5 bases at J, with 13 bases between. This chain's CDR3 is CASSLLRKAHNEQFF. In DNA, the CDR3 is TGTGCCAGCAGCTTACTCAGGAAGGCTCACAATGAGCAGTTCTTC.

The V and J genes are TRBV5-6 and TRBJ1-1, with D tentatively TRBD1 (5 bases). Germline V lookup: CDR1 SGHDT, CDR2 YYEEEE. CDR3 size: 16 residues. Trimming removed 0 bases at V and 4 bases at J, with 16 bases between. The CDR3 sequence is CASSLASEGQFTEAFF. In DNA, the CDR3 is TGTGCCAGCAGCTTGGCCTCGGAGGGGCAGTTCACTGAAGCTTTCTTT. The full variable domain, with the rest looked up from reference TRBV5-6 and TRBJ1-1, is DAGVTQSPTHLIKTRGQQVTLRCSPKSGHDTVSWYQQALGQGPQFIFQYYEEEERQRGNFPDRFSGHQFPNYSSELNVNALLLGDSALYLCASSLASEGQFTEAFFGQGTRLTVV.

The V gene is TRBV7-9, the J gene TRBJ2-3; perhaps TRBD2 as D (6 bases). There are 16 residues in the CDR3. The germline V gene has CDR1 SEHNR and CDR2 FQNEAQ (reference sequence). V lost 3 bases and J lost 0, with 13 bases in between. CDR3 sequence (DNA): TGTGCCAGCAGCTTCGGACCGGGGAGGAGCACAGATACGCAGTATTTT. Amino acids: CASSFGPGRSTDTQYF.

The chain is built from TRBV7-2 and TRBJ1-3; TRBD1 aligns across 7 bases. The CDR3 is 15 amino acids. The ends lost 2 bases at V and 3 bases at J; junction bases unmatched: 4. From germline, CDR1 is SGHTA and CDR2 FQGNSA. In DNA, the CDR3 is TGTGCCAGCAGCTTATGGGACAGATATGGAAACACCATATATTTT. As protein: CASSLWDRYGNTIYF.

This chain links TRBV25-1 with TRBJ2-2; tentatively, D is TRBD1 (5 bases). There are 14 residues in the CDR3. The ends were cut back, 3 bases at V and 4 bases at J, with 9 bases in the middle. Germline V lookup: CDR1 MGHDK, CDR2 SYGVNS. The CDR3 protein is CASSDRASTGELFF. CDR3 bases: TGTGCCAGCAGTGACAGGGCCAGCACCGGGGAGCTGTTTTTT.

The rearrangement joins TRBV27 to TRBJ2-7, with 8 bases fitting TRBD1. In germline, CDR1 is MNHEY, CDR2 SMNVEV (reference sequence). The CDR3 has 13 residues. V was clipped by 8 bases and J by 0 bases; unmatched bases: 3. The DNA of the CDR3 is TGTGCCAGCCGACAGGGGAGCTCCTACGAGCAGTACGTC. Its protein product is CASRQGSSYEQYV.

The chain couples TRBV7-2 to TRBJ2-7; 10 bases are a match to TRBD2. The germline V gene encodes CDR1 SGHTA and CDR2 FQGNSA. This CDR3 has 16 amino acids. Unmatched junction bases numbered 12, after V lost 5 bases and J lost 5 bases. The CDR3 here is CASSVTLAGGRNEQYF. CDR3 DNA: TGTGCCAGCAGCGTCACATTAGCGGGAGGTAGGAACGAGCAGTACTTC.

CDR3 coding DNA: TGTGCCAGCAGCTCCCAGAGGGCAGGCGAGCAGTACGTC. Translation gives CASSSQRAGEQYV. The J gene is TRBJ2-7, the V gene TRBV13, with D possibly TRBD2 on 5 matching bases. Germline loops: CDR1 PRHDT, CDR2 FYEKMQ (reference sequence). The CDR3 consists of 13 residues. Deletions cut 4 bases from V and 6 bases from J, with 13 bases between.

This clone was detected once. The V and J genes are TRBV29-1 and TRBJ2-1; 7 bases fit TRBD1. Per germline, CDR1 SQVTM and CDR2 ANQGSEA. The J segment lost 8 bases and the V segment lost 6 bases, leaving 10 bases of the junction unmatched. The CDR3 is made up of 13 amino acids. CDR3 protein: CSVGQVGSDEQFF. CDR3 DNA: TGCAGCGTAGGACAGGTTGGGAGCGATGAGCAGTTCTTC.

The gene calls are TRBV7-9 and TRBJ1-1; TRBD1 is a possible D gene (5 bases). V gave up 7 bases and J gave up 3 bases, with 21 bases separating them. This CDR3 is 16 amino acids long. CDR1 and CDR2 from the germline V gene are SEHNR and FQNEAQ (reference sequence). The CDR3 nucleotides are TGTGCCAGCAATTCAGGGCCCCGTTCGGGGGACACTGAAGCTTTCTTT. It codes for CASNSGPRSGDTEAFF.

V is TRBV9 and J is TRBJ1-2; D remains ambiguous. CDR3 size: 15 residues. Germline-derived CDR1 and CDR2 are SGDLS and YYNGEE. V was trimmed by 0 bases and J by 0 bases, leaving 9 bases between them. CDR3 sequence reads: CASSVGTDPNYGYTF. The CDR3 nucleotides read TGTGCCAGCAGCGTAGGTACAGATCCTAACTATGGCTACACCTTC.

The chain is built from TRBV7-2 and TRBJ1-1, with D perhaps TRBD1 (5 bases). The germline gives CDR1 SGHTA, CDR2 FQGNSA. The CDR3 covers 15 residues. V gave up 2 bases and J gave up 1 base, with 11 bases separating them. The CDR3 loop is CASSLNDRWNTEAFF. The CDR3 bases are TGTGCCAGCAGCTTAAACGACAGATGGAACACTGAAGCTTTCTTT. The variable domain in full, with the rest retrieved from reference TRBV7-2 and TRBJ1-1, is GAGVSQSPSNKVTEKGKDVELRCDPISGHTALYWYRQSLGQGLEFLIYFQGNSAPDKSGLPSDRFSAERTGGSVSTLTIQRTQQEDSAVYLCASSLNDRWNTEAFFGQGTRLTVV.

This chain connects TRBV27 to TRBJ1-2; D is perhaps TRBD1 (6 bases). The V gene lost 5 bases and the J gene lost 2 bases, with 15 bases spanning the gap. There are 15 residues in the CDR3. Germline V lookup: CDR1 MNHEY, CDR2 SMNVEV (reference sequence). The CDR3 spells CASSQASQGNYGYTF. The CDR3 region has the DNA TGTGCCAGCAGTCAAGCCTCACAGGGAAACTATGGCTACACCTTC.

The chain uses TRBV10-3 and TRBJ2-7; 9 bases map to TRBD2. Per germline, CDR1 ENHRY and CDR2 SYGVKD. J lost 0 bases, V lost 2 bases, and 8 bases had no gene match. This CDR3 has 17 amino acids. The CDR3 here is CAISEGGETSGSYEQYF. CDR3 DNA sequence: TGTGCCATCAGTGAGGGGGGGGAGACTAGCGGCTCCTACGAGCAGTACTTC.

This clone has a single count. V usage is TRBV30 and J usage is TRBJ1-3; D is unresolved. Germline-derived CDR1 and CDR2 are GTSNPN and SVGIG (reference sequence). V gave up 2 bases and J gave up 0 bases, with 11 bases separating them. This CDR3 is built from 15 residues. The CDR3 DNA reads TGTGCCTGGAGTATTGGCGGCTACTCTGGAAACACCATATATTTT. Translating it yields CAWSIGGYSGNTIYF.

This chain uses TRBV4-3 with TRBJ1-4, with TRBD1 matching 8 bases. V shed 5 bases and J 8 bases; nucleotides not matched to a gene: 19. This CDR3 has 18 residues. Per the germline V gene, CDR1 is LGHNA and CDR2 is YSLEER. CDR3 in amino acids: CASSTSLKRQGTLEKLFF. In DNA form, the CDR3 reads TGCGCCAGCAGCACCTCCCTTAAAAGACAGGGGACGTTAGAAAAACTGTTTTTT.

The genes are TRBV7-2 and TRBJ2-6, with 9 positions matching TRBD1. V trimming: 5 bases; J trimming: 0 bases; junction bases outside the gene matches: 8. CDR1 is SGHTA and CDR2 is FQGNSA in the germline V gene. CDR3 length: 18 residues. The CDR3 loop reads CASSLRDRVNSGANVLTF. The CDR3 DNA sequence: TGTGCCAGCAGCCTCCGGGACAGGGTGAACTCTGGGGCCAACGTCCTGACTTTC. Together with reference TRBV7-2 and TRBJ2-6, the CDR3 gives the full variable domain: GAGVSQSPSNKVTEKGKDVELRCDPISGHTALYWYRQSLGQGLEFLIYFQGNSAPDKSGLPSDRFSAERTGGSVSTLTIQRTQQEDSAVYLCASSLRDRVNSGANVLTFGAGSRLTVL.

The CDR3 DNA is TGTGCCAGCAGCGTAAGGGGGCTAGCGAGACTCACAGATACGCAGTATTTT. This gives the protein CASSVRGLARLTDTQYF. V gene TRBV9 combines with J gene TRBJ2-3, with a weak D call TRBD1 (7 bases). The CDR3 is made up of 17 amino acids. CDR1 is SGDLS, CDR2 YYNGEE, per germline. V lost 1 base, J lost 2 bases, and 17 bases lay in between.

This sequence joins TRBV27 and TRBJ2-1, with a possible D match to TRBD1 (5 bases). V was trimmed by 2 bases and J by 4 bases, leaving 12 bases between them. This CDR3 has 15 amino acids. The V gene's germline CDR1 is MNHEY and CDR2 SMNVEV (reference sequence). CDR3 DNA sequence: TGTGCCAGCAGTTTACCAGGGTTTGGGTACAATGAGCAGTTCTTC. This codes for CASSLPGFGYNEQFF.

This chain links TRBV6-5 with TRBJ2-1, with D maybe TRBD2 (6 bases). Germline V gene sequence: CDR1 MNHEY, CDR2 SVGAGI. V lost 5 bases, J lost 2 bases, and 13 bases lay in between. CDR3 size: 15 residues. The CDR3 bases are TGTGCCAGCAGTGCCGGGACTCCGACCTACAATGAGCAGTTCTTC. Protein product: CASSAGTPTYNEQFF.